The 30 T cell receptor beta chains reported below all come from one sample, sequenced in a study of CD4 and CD8 cells across lung adenocarcinoma regions. One entry per CDR3 protein results from TCRdb running MiXCR on the PCR reads. In the table there are over 15,000 distinct CDR3 sequences, about 53% of which are singletons. Source material: CD8+ T cells from the margin of a lung tumor. Receptors originate from a male donor with lung adenocarcinoma. The CD4 and CD8 labels of this study may be unreliable.

CDR3 bases: TGTGCCAGCAGTGAGGGGGACAGGGAGGTCGAGACCCAGTACTTC. Amino acids: CASSEGDREVETQYF. J is TRBJ2-1 and V is TRBV6-1; 9 bases match TRBD1. The J call could be wrong; TRBJ2-5 is a better fit for the DNA end. Germline CDR1 reads MNHNS; CDR2 reads SASEGT. The CDR3 spans 15 residues.

The rearrangement links TRBV12-5 to TRBJ2-5; 8 bases agree with TRBD1. CDR3 length: 15 amino acids. J was trimmed by 3 bases and V by 5 bases; bases with no gene match: 8. Looked up from germline, CDR1 is LGHNT and CDR2 is FRNRAP. As DNA, the CDR3 is TGTGCTAGTGGTCGTGACAGGGGCAGGGAAGAGACCCAGTACTTC. Translation gives CASGRDRGREETQYF.

This clonotype was seen many times. The chain carries TRBV6-4 and TRBJ2-5; D is unclear. Germline V gives CDR1 MRHNA, CDR2 SNTAGT. Deletions cut 6 bases from V and 14 bases from J, with 16 bases between. CDR3 size: 11 residues. CDR3 amino acids: CASSLTAPRYF. The CDR3 region has the DNA TGTGCCAGCAGCCTGACTGCCCCCAGATACTTC.

The chain combines TRBV7-6 with TRBJ2-1, with 8 bases that match TRBD2. The CDR3 extends over 17 amino acids. J lost 6 bases, V lost 0 bases, and 10 bases had no gene match. The germline gives CDR1 SGHVS, CDR2 FNYEAQ. The CDR3 DNA sequence: TGTGCCAGCAGCTTAGCCACTAGCGGTACCTTGGGCAATGAGCAGTTCTTC. Translating gives CASSLATSGTLGNEQFF.

CDR3 loop: CASNPRLGVKNTQYF. The CDR3 DNA reads as TGTGCCAGCAACCCTAGGCTGGGAGTCAAAAACACGCAGTACTTC. This chain connects TRBV27 to TRBJ2-4, with D possibly TRBD2 on 5 matching bases. This CDR3 has 15 residues. Germline V CDR1 and CDR2: MNHEY, SMNVEV (reference sequence). Trimming removed 7 bases at V and 13 bases at J, with 26 bases between.

V usage is TRBV10-3 and J usage is TRBJ1-2, with TRBD1 identical over 7 bases. CDR3 length: 13 amino acids. J gave up 8 bases and V 10 bases, and 13 bases lay outside the gene matches. From germline, CDR1 is ENHRY and CDR2 SYGVKD. CDR3 in amino acids: CATTRWDSTGYTF. CDR3 DNA: TGTGCCACTACCAGATGGGACAGCACCGGCTACACCTTC.

Ten or more counts support this clonotype. The genes are TRBV6-1 and TRBJ2-2; TRBD2 matches at 12 bases. Trimming removed 2 bases from V and 4 bases from J; junction bases left unmatched: 2. The length of the CDR3 is 16 residues. The V gene's germline CDR1 is MNHNS and CDR2 SASEGT. CDR3 amino acids: CASSEPGLAGTGELFF. For the CDR3, the DNA is TGTGCCAGCAGTGAACCGGGACTAGCGGGCACCGGGGAGCTGTTTTTT.

Ten or more counts support this clonotype. The chain employs TRBV7-6 and TRBJ2-6, with 14 bases lining up with TRBD2. CDR3 length: 19 amino acids. V gave up 1 base and J gave up 4 bases; unmatched junction bases: 6. CDR1 is SGHVS and CDR2 is FNYEAQ in the germline V gene. CDR3 nucleotide sequence: TGTGCCAGCAGCTTAGGACCGACTAGCGGGAGGGGAGGGGCCAACGTCCTGACTTTC. This translates into CASSLGPTSGRGGANVLTF.

CDR3 DNA sequence: TGTGCGGGCAGCGAGGCGGGGAGCACAGATACGCAGTATTTT. Protein: CAGSEAGSTDTQYF. The chain combines TRBV6-1 with TRBJ2-3; weak D call: TRBD2 (6 bases). The CDR3 covers 14 residues. Germline V gene data show CDR1 as MNHNS and CDR2 as SASEGT.

Of note for this clonotype: An end of the junction differs from the germline gene, which may be a read error. V and J are TRBV7-2 and TRBJ2-5, with 7 bases aligning to TRBD2. The germline V gene encodes CDR1 SGHTA and CDR2 FQGNSA. This CDR3 contains 14 residues. The CDR3 nucleotides are TGTGCGGGGACCGGGGGGAGGGGCCGAGAGACTCAGTACTTC. Protein sequence: CAGTGGRGRETQYF.

The gene calls are TRBV9 and TRBJ2-3; TRBD2 matches 7 bases. Losses at the gene ends were 0 bases for V and 2 bases for J; bases not matched to a gene: 3. Germline V gene data show CDR1 as SGDLS and CDR2 as YYNGEE. The CDR3 has 15 residues. The CDR3: CASSVAGTITDTQYF. As DNA, the CDR3 is TGTGCCAGCAGCGTAGCTGGGACTATCACAGATACGCAGTATTTT.

In its sample, this clonotype was seen a few times. The genes are TRBV9 and TRBJ2-1; 9 bases map to TRBD2. The CDR3 loop spans 15 amino acids. Per germline, CDR1 SGDLS and CDR2 YYNGEE. The ends lost 0 bases at V and 8 bases at J; junction bases unmatched: 6. The CDR3 nucleotides read TGTGCCAGCAGCGTAGGACTAGCGGAGCCCCATGAGCAGTTCTTC. Its translation: CASSVGLAEPHEQFF.

By share of the sample, this clonotype is medium-sized. The CDR3: CASSYYRSGGTQYF. The CDR3 DNA sequence: TGTGCCAGCAGTTACTACAGGTCCGGGGGGACCCAGTACTTC. V and J are TRBV6-5 and TRBJ2-5, with D possibly matching TRBD2 (6 bases). This CDR3 is 14 amino acids long. CDR1 and CDR2 from the germline V gene are MNHEY and SVGAGI. V was clipped by 1 base and J by 7 bases, with 13 bases between them.

The V and J genes are TRBV27 and TRBJ2-1, with 7 positions matching TRBD1. The CDR3 runs to 14 residues. Trimming took 5 bases from V and 7 from J; bases not matched to a gene: 8. From germline, CDR1 is MNHEY and CDR2 SMNVEV (reference sequence). CDR3 sequence (DNA): TGTGCCAGCAGTGCAATGACAGGGTCAAATGAGCAGTTCTTC. Its protein is CASSAMTGSNEQFF.

This clonotype was observed many times. The rearrangement uses TRBV7-9 and TRBJ2-1; a possible D gene is TRBD1 (6 bases). The CDR3 has 14 amino acids. Per germline, CDR1 SEHNR and CDR2 FQNEAQ (reference sequence). Trimming left V 4 bases short and J 4 bases short, with 11 bases between. CDR3 sequence: CASSSRGQYNEQFF. The CDR3, as DNA: TGTGCCAGCAGCTCCAGAGGACAGTACAATGAGCAGTTCTTC. The full variable domain, in which reference TRBV7-9 and TRBJ2-1 provide the parts outside the CDR3, is DTGVSQNPRHKITKRGQNVTFRCDPISEHNRLYWYRQTLGQGPEFLTYFQNEAQLEKSRLLSDRFSAERPKGSFSTLEIQRTEQGDSAMYLCASSSRGQYNEQFFGPGTRLTVL.

The chain recombines TRBV28 with TRBJ2-3, with D uncertain. The CDR3 has 11 amino acids. Germline lookup yields CDR1 MDHEN and CDR2 SYDVKM. The germline V and J ends were trimmed by 3 bases and 4 bases, with 2 bases remaining between them. The CDR3 loop reads CASSLSDTQYF. In nucleotides, the CDR3 is TGTGCCAGCAGTTTGTCAGATACGCAGTATTTT.

The V gene is TRBV7-8, the J gene TRBJ1-4; TRBD1 aligns across 7 bases. Germline assignment: CDR1 SGHVS and CDR2 FQNEAQ. The CDR3 has 15 amino acids. J was trimmed by 7 bases and V by 1 base; bases with no gene match: 6. CDR3 sequence reads: CASSLGTGAGEKLFF. In DNA form, the CDR3 reads TGTGCCAGCAGCTTAGGGACAGGCGCGGGTGAAAAACTGTTTTTT.

The J gene is TRBJ2-5, the V gene TRBV9; 8 bases are a match to TRBD1. CDR1 and CDR2 from the germline V gene are SGDLS and YYNGEE. The CDR3 totals 14 residues. With 4 bases clipped from V and 5 bases from J, the junction kept 7 bases outside the gene matches. The CDR3 region is CASSPGQGVETQYF. The CDR3 coding sequence is TGTGCCAGCAGCCCCGGACAGGGTGTTGAGACCCAGTACTTC.

With regard to this clonotype: A read error may produce the germline difference seen at one junction end. This chain connects TRBV10-1 to TRBJ2-3; D may match TRBD1 or TRBD2 (5 bases each). The CDR3 extends over 14 amino acids. The germline V gene encodes CDR1 WNHNN and CDR2 SYGVQD (reference sequence). The CDR3 DNA is TGCGCCGTCTCGGGGCCGTGGGCCGCAGACACGCAGTATTTT. It specifies CAVSGPWAADTQYF.

The chain recombines TRBV27 with TRBJ1-6; D gene unclear. The germline V gene has CDR1 MNHEY and CDR2 SMNVEV (reference sequence). V was cut by 7 bases and J by 0 bases, with 4 bases left in between. The CDR3 spans 13 residues. In DNA form, the CDR3 reads TGTGCCAGCAAAAGCTCCTATAATTCACCCCTCCACTTT. This codes for CASKSSYNSPLHF.

The chain uses TRBV27 and TRBJ2-3; no clear D gene. The J call is uncertain, as TRBJ2-7 better fits the DNA end. This CDR3 has 14 amino acids. CDR1 and CDR2 from the germline V gene are MNHEY and SMNVEV (reference sequence). The CDR3 loop reads CASTRLGSTDTQYF. The CDR3 DNA reads as TGTGCCAGCACGCGATTGGGAAGCACAGATACGCAGTACTTC.

This clonotype was detected only a few times. This chain joins TRBV6-5 and TRBJ2-1; 8 positions agree with TRBD2. This CDR3 is 14 amino acids long. J lost 12 bases, V lost 0 bases, and 7 bases had no gene match. Germline values: CDR1 MNHEY, CDR2 SVGAGI. CDR3 protein: CASSYSREGRMQFF. The DNA of the CDR3 is TGTGCCAGCAGTTACTCCCGGGAGGGCCGGATGCAGTTCTTC.

The table lists this clonotype with a count of one. V gene TRBV7-2 combines with J gene TRBJ2-5, with 7 bases aligning to TRBD2. From germline, CDR1 is SGHTA and CDR2 FQGNSA. The CDR3 is made up of 14 amino acids. CDR3 in DNA: TGTGCGGGGCCCGGGGGGAGGGACGGAAACACTCAGTACTTC. Residues: CAGPGGRDGNTQYF. Based on the CDR3 plus reference TRBV7-2 and TRBJ2-5, the full variable domain is GAGVSQSPSNKVTEKGKDVELRCDPISGHTALYWYRQSLGQGLEFLIYFQGNSAPDKSGLPSDRFSAERTGGSVSTLTIQRTQQEDSAVYLCAGPGGRDGNTQYFGPGTRLLVL.

This clonotype was seen at least ten times. This chain links TRBV7-2 with TRBJ2-5; 10 bases match TRBD2. The ends lost 5 bases at V and 6 bases at J; junction bases unmatched: 6. The CDR3 length is 14 residues. Germline assignment: CDR1 SGHTA and CDR2 FQGNSA. The CDR3 DNA is TGTGCCAGCAGCCTGACTAGCGGGTTCCAGACCCAGTACTTC. Its translation: CASSLTSGFQTQYF.

The V call is TRBV6-1, the J call TRBJ2-1, with 8 bases identical to TRBD2. V shed 7 bases and J 7 bases; nucleotides not matched to a gene: 24. The CDR3 has 19 residues. The germline gives CDR1 MNHNS, CDR2 SASEGT. The CDR3 sequence: CASNKRRGSGLAGLNEQFF. As DNA, the CDR3 is TGTGCCAGCAACAAACGGAGGGGGAGCGGATTAGCGGGACTGAATGAGCAGTTCTTC.

The gene calls are TRBV6-5 and TRBJ2-3; a possible D gene is TRBD1 (6 bases). CDR3 length: 15 residues. The germline V gene encodes CDR1 MNHEY and CDR2 SVGAGI. Trimming removed 11 bases at V and 5 bases at J, with 23 bases between. The CDR3 sequence: CAGGYGAGDQDTQYF. DNA for the CDR3: TGTGCCGGCGGTTACGGGGCAGGGGACCAAGATACGCAGTATTTT.

This chain uses TRBV9 with TRBJ2-1; the D is unclear. CDR3 size: 16 residues. Germline V gives CDR1 SGDLS, CDR2 YYNGEE. V lost 0 bases to trimming and J lost 0 bases, with 10 bases between them. As DNA, the CDR3 is TGTGCCAGCAGCGTAGAGGGTGACTTCTCCTACAATGAGCAGTTCTTC. Encoded protein: CASSVEGDFSYNEQFF.

V and J are TRBV6-1 and TRBJ2-1; tentative D call: TRBD2 (5 bases). Judging by the DNA end, TRBJ2-7 fits better; the J call may be wrong. CDR1 is MNHNS and CDR2 is SASEGT in the germline V gene. This CDR3 is built from 13 residues. DNA of the CDR3: TGTGCCAGCGAGACCGCCTTAGCGAGCGAGCAGTACTTC. It specifies CASETALASEQYF.

The chain joins TRBV5-1 to TRBJ2-1; D not certain. With the DNA end fitting TRBJ2-7 better, the J assignment may be wrong. CDR3 size: 11 residues. CDR1 and CDR2 (germline): SGHRS, YFSETQ. Here the CDR3 DNA reads TGCGCCAGCAGCGGCCTCTACGAGCAGTACTTC. It codes for CASSGLYEQYF.

There are many counts of this clonotype. The rearrangement uses TRBV27 and TRBJ2-7; weak D call: TRBD1 (6 bases). V was pared by 0 bases and J by 5 bases, with 11 bases between. CDR3 size: 14 residues. The germline V gene encodes CDR1 MNHEY and CDR2 SMNVEV (reference sequence). The CDR3 protein is CASSLSRGSHEQYF. In nucleotides, the CDR3 is TGTGCCAGCAGTTTATCAAGGGGGTCTCACGAGCAGTACTTC.